These T cell receptor beta chains were read from a single sample in a study of blood T cell repertoires in COVID-19. Sequenced by immunoSEQ multiplex PCR; TCRdb stores in-frame clones only, minus some. Here the sample spans over 100,000 clones, roughly 83% being singletons. Sequencing input: peripheral blood. These receptors all stem from a woman aged 60-75 years with acute or convalescent COVID-19. Both conserved end residues are part of each CDR3. Each record gives: D gene, V gene, clone size, J gene, CDR3 DNA, CDR3 protein. D genes are given only for firm matches. Some rows mark clone size as missing; the rest say once, few, many or name a class of expanded clone.

.	TRBV7-9	.	TRBJ1-3	TGTGCCAGCAGCTTACGTCAACCAGGGAGGACCTCTGGAAACACCATATATTTT	CASSLRQPGRTSGNTIYF
TRBD1	TRBV28	.	TRBJ1-1	TGTGCCAGCAGTAGAATAGGGACAGCCATGAACACTGAAGCTTTCTTT	CASSRIGTAMNTEAFF
.	TRBV30	.	TRBJ1-4	TGTGCCTGGAGTGCCCCATACGGGGGGGGTGAAAAACTGTTTTTT	CAWSAPYGGGEKLFF
TRBD1	TRBV3-1/TRBV3-2	.	TRBJ2-5	TGTGCCAGCAGCCTCGGGACAGGGGGAGAGACCCAGTACTTC	CASSLGTGGETQYF
TRBD1	TRBV7-2	.	TRBJ2-1	TGTGCCAGCAGCCAACTCGGGACAGGGCTTAGGAATGAGCAGTTCTTC	CASSQLGTGLRNEQFF
TRBD1	TRBV10-3	.	TRBJ2-5	TGTGCCATCAGTGAGACGCCCAATATACAGGGGGTTCGGGAGACCCAGTACTTC	CAISETPNIQGVRETQYF
TRBD2	TRBV9	.	TRBJ2-2	TGTGCCAGCAGCCTGCGAGCGGGAGGGGATACCGGGGAGCTGTTTTTT	CASSLRAGGDTGELFF
.	TRBV19	.	TRBJ1-2	TGTGCCAGTAGTATAAGGGGCGAGTATGGCTACACCTTC	CASSIRGEYGYTF
TRBD2	TRBV15	.	TRBJ2-3	TGTGCCACCAGCAGAGGGGGGAGAGCGGGGACTCGCACAGATACGCAGTATTTT	CATSRGGRAGTRTDTQYF
TRBD1	TRBV7-9	.	TRBJ1-1	TGTGCCAGCAGCTTCCGACAGGGAACGAACACTGAAGCTTTCTTT	CASSFRQGTNTEAFF
TRBD1	TRBV27	.	TRBJ1-4	TGTGCCAGCAGTTTTCTTCAGGGGGCGGGAGAAAAACTGTTTTTT	CASSFLQGAGEKLFF
.	TRBV10-2	.	TRBJ2-5	TGCGCCAGCAGTGAGTCTCGGGTTAAAGAGACCCAGTACTTC	CASSESRVKETQYF
TRBD1	TRBV19	few	TRBJ1-2	TGTGCCAGTAGTGACGGGACAGGGGGCTTCTACACCTTC	CASSDGTGGFYTF
.	TRBV14	.	TRBJ2-1	TGTGCCAGCAGCCCTCAGGAGCGGACCTACAATGAGCAGTTCTTC	CASSPQERTYNEQFF
TRBD1	TRBV28	.	TRBJ2-7	TGTGCCAGCAACCCAGGAGGGCAGGGGGCAGGGGAGCAGTACTTC	CASNPGGQGAGEQYF
TRBD2	TRBV9	.	TRBJ2-3	TGTGCCAGCAGCGCTGCCTCCGGGACTAGCGGGGGTACGCAGTATTTT	CASSAASGTSGGTQYF
.	TRBV7-9	.	TRBJ2-3	TGTGCCAGCAGCCGCTCGGGGGCAGATACGCAGTATTTT	CASSRSGADTQYF
TRBD1	TRBV2	.	TRBJ2-1	TGTGCCAGCAGTGGACAGGGAAATGAGCAGTTCTTC	CASSGQGNEQFF
.	TRBV5-4	.	TRBJ2-5	TGTGCCAGCAGCTACGGCGGGACCCCAGAGACCCAGTACTTC	CASSYGGTPETQYF
.	TRBV6-5	few	TRBJ1-2	TGTGCCAGCGGGGCGGGGGCTTCTTATGGCTACACCTTC	CASGAGASYGYTF
.	TRBV28	.	TRBJ1-2	TGTGCCAGCAGACCGGACTATGGCTACACCTTC	CASRPDYGYTF
TRBD2	TRBV19	.	TRBJ2-7	TGTGCCAGTAGTCATCTAGCGGGGAGCTCCTACGAGCAGTACTTC	CASSHLAGSSYEQYF
.	TRBV27	.	TRBJ1-5	TGTGCCAGCAGCGGGGGAGGTGGTGGGCTTGGGGGTAAGCCCCAGCATTTT	CASSGGGGGLGGKPQHF
TRBD2	TRBV4-2	.	TRBJ2-3	TGTGCCAGCAGCCAAGATGCTGCGGGGGGGCCTACAGATACGCAGTATTTT	CASSQDAAGGPTDTQYF
.	TRBV7-9	.	TRBJ1-2	TGTGCCAGCAGCATACAGGGTGGTAACTATGGCTACACCTTC	CASSIQGGNYGYTF
.	TRBV3-1/TRBV3-2	.	TRBJ2-1	TGTGCCAGCAGCCAAGACAGGCGGGGGCAGTTCTTC	CASSQDRRGQFF
.	TRBV7-9	.	TRBJ1-2	TGTGCCAGCAGCTTGGAAGGGGGGGCAACCTATGGCTACACCTTC	CASSLEGGATYGYTF
.	TRBV5-1	.	TRBJ2-7	TGCGCCAGCAGCTTTATAACAGGGTTGGATGCCTACGAGCAGTACTTC	CASSFITGLDAYEQYF
.	TRBV6-2/TRBV6-3	.	TRBJ1-2	TGTGCCAGCAGTTACCCTATGAACCCGGCTGGGGGAGGAAACACCTTC	CASSYPMNPAGGGNTF
TRBD1	TRBV7-9	.	TRBJ1-1	TGTGCCAGCAGCTTAGCGCAGGGGGCCGGGAACACTGAAGCTTTCTTT	CASSLAQGAGNTEAFF